This is a list of T cell receptor beta chains from one sample in a study of blood T cell repertoires in COVID-19. The repertoire was sequenced with immunoSEQ multiplex PCR; TCRdb's copy has only in-frame clones and lacks some. The data show 100,000 to 130,000 clones, about four fifths seen once. Sequencing was carried out using peripheral blood. These TCRs come from a woman aged 70 to 79 with acute or convalescent COVID-19. CDR3s include the opening cysteine and the closing phenylalanine or tryptophan. Fields, in order: D gene, V gene, J gene, clone size, CDR3 protein, CDR3 DNA. The D gene is left open where the match is weak. Some rows mark clone size as missing; the rest say once, few, many or name a class of expanded clone.

>TRBD1|TRBV24-1|TRBJ2-3|.
CATSEQGAVDTQYF
TGTGCCACCAGTGAGCAGGGGGCGGTAGATACGCAGTATTTT
>.|TRBV28|TRBJ1-1|.
CASSPPGSNTEAFF
TGTGCCAGCAGTCCCCCGGGGTCGAACACTGAAGCTTTCTTT
>TRBD1|TRBV10-3|TRBJ1-3|once
CAISEYRDSYSGNTIYF
TGTGCCATCAGTGAGTACCGGGACAGCTACTCTGGAAACACCATATATTTT
>.|TRBV14|TRBJ1-1|.
CASSQVNLRGTEAFF
TGTGCCAGCAGCCAAGTAAATCTAAGGGGGACTGAAGCTTTCTTT
>TRBD2|TRBV3-1/TRBV3-2|TRBJ2-1|.
CASSQVLAGGSGEQFF
TGTGCCAGCAGCCAAGTTCTAGCGGGAGGTTCAGGTGAGCAGTTCTTC
>TRBD2|TRBV6-6|TRBJ2-3|.
CASSTGLAGLTDTQYF
TGTGCCAGCAGCACGGGACTAGCGGGATTGACAGATACGCAGTATTTT
>TRBD2|TRBV27|TRBJ2-1|.
CASSPLASGRAGEQFF
TGTGCCAGCAGTCCTCTGGCTAGCGGGAGGGCTGGTGAGCAGTTCTTC
>.|TRBV5-1|TRBJ2-5|.
CASSFFAEDQYF
TGCGCCAGCAGCTTCTTCGCGGAGGACCAGTACTTC
>.|TRBV15|TRBJ2-4|.
CATSRDRDTAKNIQYF
TGTGCCACCAGCAGAGATCGTGACACCGCCAAAAACATTCAGTACTTC
>TRBD1|TRBV19|TRBJ1-5|.
CASSIWTGEQPQHF
TGTGCCAGTAGTATATGGACAGGGGAACAGCCCCAGCATTTT
>.|TRBV3-1/TRBV3-2|TRBJ1-2|.
CASSQRDTLYGYTF
TGTGCCAGCAGCCAACGGGATACTCTCTATGGCTACACCTTC
>.|TRBV20-1|TRBJ2-3|few
CSASADTQYF
TGCAGTGCTAGCGCAGATACGCAGTATTTT
>TRBD1|TRBV7-9|TRBJ1-1|.
CASSPQPGQYMNTEAFF
TGTGCCAGCAGCCCGCAACCGGGACAGTACATGAACACTGAAGCTTTCTTT
>TRBD1|TRBV2|TRBJ1-1|.
CASSGQGKNTEAFF
TGTGCCAGCAGTGGACAGGGAAAGAACACTGAAGCTTTCTTT
>.|TRBV6-6|TRBJ2-7|.
CASSSARASEQYF
TGTGCCAGCAGTTCCGCGAGGGCCTCGGAGCAGTACTTC
>.|TRBV5-8|TRBJ2-7|.
CASSYTLYEQYF
TGTGCCAGCAGTTATACTCTTTACGAGCAGTACTTC
>.|TRBV3-1/TRBV3-2|TRBJ2-3|.
CASSQEFGAVTDTQYF
TGTGCCAGCAGCCAAGAATTTGGTGCGGTCACAGATACGCAGTATTTT
>.|TRBV12-3/TRBV12-4|TRBJ2-5|.
CASSSGEGTQYF
TGTGCCAGCAGTTCAGGGGAGGGGACCCAGTACTTC
>.|TRBV7-3|TRBJ1-3|.
CASSLTSGSGNTIYF
TGTGCCAGCAGCTTAACATCAGGGTCTGGAAACACCATATATTTT
>.|TRBV27|TRBJ2-1|.
CASYESPLRNEQFF
TGTGCCAGCTATGAGAGCCCCCTGAGAAATGAGCAGTTCTTC
>.|TRBV7-2|TRBJ1-6|.
CASSLRHGGGHSPLHF
TGTGCCAGCAGCCTTCGACATGGGGGCGGTCATTCACCCCTCCACTTT
>.|TRBV2|TRBJ1-1|few
CASRVGGEAFF
TGTGCCAGCAGAGTCGGGGGTGAAGCTTTCTTT
>.|TRBV5-1|TRBJ2-5|few
CASSLEGQETQYF
TGCGCCAGCAGCTTGGAGGGGCAAGAGACCCAGTACTTC
>.|TRBV5-5|TRBJ2-4|.
CASSSLQGAKNIQYF
TGTGCCAGCAGCTCGTTACAGGGAGCCAAAAACATTCAGTACTTC
>.|TRBV14|TRBJ2-5|.
CASSHLDYPPTRETQYF
TGTGCCAGCAGCCACCTCGACTACCCACCCACAAGGGAGACCCAGTACTTC
>.|TRBV7-2|TRBJ2-7|once
CASSLTTVIGEQYF
TGTGCCAGCAGCTTAACGACAGTGATAGGCGAGCAGTACTTC
>TRBD1|TRBV28|TRBJ1-2|.
CASSISGGGSGYTF
TGTGCCAGCAGTATTTCAGGGGGCGGGAGTGGCTACACCTTC
>.|TRBV9|TRBJ1-3|.
CASTSRGSAGNTIYF
TGTGCCAGCACATCCAGGGGAAGTGCTGGAAACACCATATATTTT
>.|TRBV11-2|TRBJ1-2|.
CASSLEVYSFYGYTF
TGTGCCAGCAGCTTAGAGGTCTATTCGTTCTATGGCTACACCTTC
>.|TRBV20-1|TRBJ1-2|.
CSAERGYGYTF
TGCAGTGCTGAGAGGGGGTATGGCTACACCTTC
>TRBD1|TRBV11-2|TRBJ1-2|.
CASSSGTATNYGYTF
TGTGCCAGCAGCTCCGGGACAGCGACTAACTATGGCTACACCTTC
>.|TRBV28|TRBJ1-1|.
CASSLSREDTEAFF
TGTGCCAGCAGTTTATCAAGGGAGGACACTGAAGCTTTCTTT
>.|TRBV15|TRBJ2-5|.
CATSGLADQETQYF
TGTGCCACCAGCGGGCTAGCAGATCAAGAGACCCAGTACTTC
>.|TRBV6-2/TRBV6-3|TRBJ1-1|.
CASSREQGWGAFF
TGTGCCAGCAGCCGTGAACAGGGTTGGGGAGCTTTCTTT
>TRBD2|TRBV6-5|TRBJ2-2|.
CASSSGLADTGELFF
TGTGCCAGCAGTTCGGGACTAGCGGACACCGGGGAGCTGTTTTTT
>TRBD2|TRBV6-6|TRBJ2-1|once
CASSYDRLAGQDEQFF
TGTGCCAGCAGTTACGATCGACTAGCGGGACAGGATGAGCAGTTCTTC
>TRBD1|TRBV7-2|TRBJ1-2|.
CASSQDRGDGYTF
TGTGCCAGCAGCCAGGACAGGGGAGATGGCTACACCTTC
>TRBD2|TRBV6-2/TRBV6-3|TRBJ2-1|once
CASSNPLGTSGSNEQFF
TGTGCCAGCAGTAATCCACTCGGGACTAGCGGGAGCAATGAGCAGTTCTTC
>.|TRBV4-3|TRBJ2-4|.
CASSQDSPGSGLAKNIQYF
TGCGCCAGCAGCCAAGACTCCCCGGGCAGCGGACTAGCCAAAAACATTCAGTACTTC
>.|TRBV6-6|TRBJ1-2|.
CASSQRQANYGYTF
TGTGCCAGCAGTCAAAGACAGGCTAACTATGGCTACACCTTC
>.|TRBV2|TRBJ2-3|.
CASSVGSSGDTQYF
TGTGCCAGCAGTGTCGGGAGTTCAGGAGATACGCAGTATTTT
>.|TRBV11-2|TRBJ1-6|once
CASSSWRDSPLHF
TGTGCCAGCAGCTCCTGGAGGGATTCACCCCTCCACTTT
>TRBD2|TRBV6-1|TRBJ2-5|.
CASSEAGTSGRGGKTQYF
TGTGCCAGCAGTGAAGCTGGGACTAGCGGGAGAGGCGGAAAGACCCAGTACTTC
>.|TRBV5-1|TRBJ2-4|.
CASSFSADSGNIQYF
TGCGCCAGCAGCTTCTCGGCGGACAGTGGAAACATTCAGTACTTC
>TRBD1|TRBV5-1|TRBJ2-3|few
CASTLQGQASQYF
TGCGCCAGCACTCTCCAAGGACAGGCGTCGCAGTATTTT
>.|TRBV7-2|TRBJ1-5|.
CASSLTEGYQPQHF
TGTGCCAGCAGCTTAACGGAGGGATATCAGCCCCAGCATTTT
>.|TRBV28|TRBJ1-2|.
CASRRANYGYTF
TGTGCCAGCAGGAGAGCTAATTATGGCTACACCTTC
>TRBD2|TRBV6-2/TRBV6-3|TRBJ2-1|.
CASSYRRGVYNEQFF
TGTGCCAGCAGTTACCGACGGGGGGTCTACAATGAGCAGTTCTTC
>TRBD1|TRBV18|TRBJ2-2|.
CASSPRQGNTGELFF
TGTGCCAGCTCACCCCGACAGGGGAACACCGGGGAGCTGTTTTTT
>.|TRBV4-1|TRBJ1-2|.
CASSQDSGNHYGYTF
TGCGCCAGCAGCCAAGACTCAGGGAACCACTATGGCTACACCTTC
>TRBD2|TRBV11-2|TRBJ2-3|.
CASSRTSGALDTQYF
TGTGCCAGCAGCCGGACTAGCGGGGCTTTAGATACGCAGTATTTT